These 26 T cell receptor beta chains originate from one sample sequenced in a study of OX40 agonist ivuxolimab in advanced cancers. The method was immunoSEQ multiplex PCR; TCRdb's version includes in-frame clones alone and lacks a portion of them. The data show about 20,000 clones, 80% to 85% seen once. The sample was CD4+ or CD8+ T cells sorted from blood, taken in a trial of the OX40 agonist ivuxolimab. Receptor source: an adult with an advanced solid tumor such as melanoma, head and neck, liver or kidney cancer.

This clone was observed once. V and J are TRBV27 and TRBJ1-2; TRBD1 agrees at 7 bases. The CDR3 spans 15 residues. Trimming at V came to 3 bases and at J to 3 bases, leaving 7 bases not matched to a gene. The V gene's germline CDR1 is MNHEY and CDR2 SMNVEV (reference sequence). The CDR3 is CASSLEGALHYGYTF. The CDR3 DNA is TGTGCCAGCAGTTTGGAGGGGGCGCTACACTATGGCTACACCTTC.

This clone was recorded a few times. In DNA form, the CDR3 reads TGTGCCAGCAGTGAAGGGAGGGGGCTATATGGCTACACCTTC. Translation gives CASSEGRGLYGYTF. The rearrangement uses TRBV25-1 and TRBJ1-2; TRBD1 matches at 7 bases. CDR1 MGHDK and CDR2 SYGVNS come from the germline V gene. This CDR3 has 14 amino acids. Losses at the gene ends were 2 bases for V and 5 bases for J; bases not matched to a gene: 5.

This chain joins TRBV19 and TRBJ1-5; D remains ambiguous. Germline assignment: CDR1 LNHDA and CDR2 SQIVND (reference sequence). Trimming stripped 0 bases from V and 5 bases from J, with 11 bases between. The CDR3 contains 15 residues. The CDR3 DNA reads as TGTGCCAGTAGTATAGATCCGGCAGCCTATCAGCCCCAGCATTTT. Amino acids: CASSIDPAAYQPQHF. The full variable domain, completed using reference TRBV19 and TRBJ1-5, is DGGITQSPKYLFRKEGQNVTLSCEQNLNHDAMYWYRQDPGQGLRLIYYSQIVNDFQKGDIAEGYSVSREKKESFPLTVTSAQKNPTAFYLCASSIDPAAYQPQHFGDGTRLSIL.

The chain joins TRBV5-4 to TRBJ2-7; D is possibly TRBD1 (5 bases). Germline lookup yields CDR1 SGHNT and CDR2 YYREEE (reference sequence). V lost 3 bases and J 6 bases, leaving 10 bases between the germline ends. The CDR3 runs 12 residues. The CDR3 DNA reads TGTGCCAGCAGCTACACAGGAATCGAGCAGTACTTC. It is translated as CASSYTGIEQYF.

V gene TRBV11-2 combines with J gene TRBJ2-3; 14 bases are shared with TRBD2. This CDR3 contains 17 residues. In germline, CDR1 is SGHAT, CDR2 FQNNGV. Trimming removed 1 base from V and 2 bases from J; junction bases left unmatched: 2. For the CDR3, the DNA is TGTGCCAGCAGCTTAGGACTAGCGGGGGGGGCCACAGATACGCAGTATTTT. Encoded protein: CASSLGLAGGATDTQYF.

The chain employs TRBV7-2 and TRBJ2-7; D perhaps matches TRBD1 (6 bases). V gave up 5 bases and J gave up 0 bases, with 17 bases separating them. CDR1 is SGHTA and CDR2 is FQGNSA in the germline V gene. CDR3 length: 16 residues. CDR3 residues: CASSAPTTGYSYEQYF. The CDR3 coding sequence is TGTGCCAGCAGCGCCCCAACTACAGGGTACTCCTACGAGCAGTACTTC.

This chain uses TRBV4-1 with TRBJ2-1, with D perhaps TRBD1 or TRBD2 (6 bases each). This CDR3 has 16 amino acids. Trimming took off 0 bases at V and 7 bases at J, with 16 bases between the two ends. CDR1 and CDR2 from the germline V gene are MGHRA and YSYEKL. The CDR3 sequence is CASSQDRGPGMNEQFF. CDR3 DNA sequence: TGCGCCAGCAGCCAAGACCGGGGGCCCGGAATGAATGAGCAGTTCTTC.

V and J are TRBV7-2 and TRBJ2-7; 15 nucleotides match TRBD2. CDR3 size: 14 residues. Germline CDR1 and CDR2: SGHTA and FQGNSA. V lost 5 bases to trimming and J lost 7 bases; unmatched junction nucleotides: 3. This CDR3 reads CASSTGLAGGEQYF. Here the CDR3 DNA reads TGTGCCAGCAGCACCGGACTAGCGGGGGGGGAGCAGTACTTC.

The chain is built from TRBV27 and TRBJ2-7, with 8 bases aligning to TRBD2. V shed 5 bases and J 5 bases; nucleotides not matched to a gene: 14. The V gene's germline CDR1 is MNHEY and CDR2 SMNVEV (reference sequence). The CDR3 contains 16 residues. The CDR3 here is CASSPRGLVREHEQYF. The CDR3 bases are TGTGCCAGCAGTCCAAGGGGACTAGTAAGAGAACACGAGCAGTACTTC.

This clone was detected only a few times. The CDR3: CASSEDRGGTGELFF. The DNA for the CDR3 is TGTGCCAGCAGTGAAGACAGGGGAGGCACCGGGGAGCTGTTTTTT. The chain combines TRBV2 with TRBJ2-2; possibly TRBD1 for D (7 bases). The V gene's germline CDR1 is SNHLY and CDR2 FYNNEI. The CDR3 has 15 amino acids. Trimming left V 1 base short and J 4 bases short, with 10 bases between.

The DNA for the CDR3 is TGTGCCAGCAGCCCACCAGCGGGGGCAGCACCAGTTAAATACAATGAGCAGTTCTTC. It specifies CASSPPAGAAPVKYNEQFF. The V gene is TRBV7-4, the J gene TRBJ2-1, with 8 bases aligning to TRBD2. V trimming: 5 bases; J trimming: 4 bases; junction bases outside the gene matches: 19. The CDR3 has 19 residues. CDR1 SGHVT and CDR2 SQSDAQ come from the germline V gene.

The V and J genes are TRBV2 and TRBJ2-7; possible D gene TRBD1, 6 bases. The CDR3 consists of 13 residues. CDR1 and CDR2 (germline): SNHLY, FYNNEI. Trimming cost V 8 bases and J 4 bases, with 15 bases left between them. This CDR3 is CASSPWTVYEQYF. The CDR3 DNA reads as TGTGCCAGCTCCCCCTGGACAGTTTACGAGCAGTACTTC. The full variable domain, rest sourced from reference TRBV2 and TRBJ2-7, is EPEVTQTPSHQVTQMGQEVILRCVPISNHLYFYWYRQILGQKVEFLVSFYNNEISEKSEIFDDQFSVERPDGSNFTLKIRSTKLEDSAMYFCASSPWTVYEQYFGPGTRLTVT.

The chain employs TRBV19 and TRBJ1-1, with D hard to call. CDR3 size: 13 residues. Per the germline V gene, CDR1 is LNHDA and CDR2 is SQIVND (reference sequence). Trimming removed 8 bases at V and 4 bases at J, with 14 bases between. Here the CDR3 DNA reads TGTGCCAGTGATACGGGAGGGCCCACTGAAGCTTTCTTT. Encoded protein: CASDTGGPTEAFF.

This chain uses TRBV7-9 with TRBJ2-7, with 8 bases fitting TRBD1. The germline V gene has CDR1 SEHNR and CDR2 FQNEAQ (reference sequence). With V trimmed by 4 bases and J by 4 bases, 9 bases remained unmatched. The CDR3 spans 15 residues. CDR3 DNA sequence: TGTGCCAGCAGCTCCAAGGGACAGGAGGAATACGAGCAGTACTTC. This encodes CASSSKGQEEYEQYF. Full variable domain (rest looked up from reference TRBV7-9 and TRBJ2-7): DTGVSQNPRHKITKRGQNVTFRCDPISEHNRLYWYRQTLGQGPEFLTYFQNEAQLEKSRLLSDRFSAERPKGSFSTLEIQRTEQGDSAMYLCASSSKGQEEYEQYFGPGTRLTVT.

The chain couples TRBV27 to TRBJ2-7; 7 nucleotides align to TRBD1. The CDR3 is made up of 14 amino acids. Germline CDR1 and CDR2: MNHEY and SMNVEV (reference sequence). The V gene end was trimmed by 3 bases and the J gene end by 1 base; junction bases not matched to a gene: 3. The CDR3 reads CASSFGQASYEQYF. In nucleotides, the CDR3 is TGTGCCAGCAGTTTCGGACAGGCGTCCTACGAGCAGTACTTC.

V gene TRBV13 combines with J gene TRBJ2-5; 10 bases align to TRBD1. V was clipped by 5 bases and J by 4 bases; unmatched bases: 7. This CDR3 contains 15 residues. Germline CDR1 is PRHDT and CDR2 is FYEKMQ (reference sequence). CDR3 coding DNA: TGTGCCAGCAGCCCATACCGGACAGGGGGAGAGACCCAGTACTTC. Its translation is CASSPYRTGGETQYF.

The J gene is TRBJ1-5, the V gene TRBV2; D not certain. This CDR3 spans 14 amino acids. Germline CDR1 is SNHLY and CDR2 is FYNNEI. V lost 8 bases and J 2 bases, leaving 13 bases between the germline ends. Written as DNA, the CDR3 is TGTGCCAGCGAAAACCTCCAGGGCAATCAGCCCCAGCATTTT. Encoded protein: CASENLQGNQPQHF.

The V gene is TRBV7-2, the J gene TRBJ1-6; 8 nucleotides line up with TRBD1. The ends lost 1 base at V and 2 bases at J; junction bases unmatched: 4. Per germline, CDR1 SGHTA and CDR2 FQGNSA. The CDR3 length is 17 residues. In nucleotides, the CDR3 is TGTGCCAGCAGCTTAGGACAGGGGACAACCTATAATTCACCCCTCCACTTT. Its translation: CASSLGQGTTYNSPLHF. The entire variable domain, with the rest obtained from reference TRBV7-2 and TRBJ1-6, is as follows: GAGVSQSPSNKVTEKGKDVELRCDPISGHTALYWYRQSLGQGLEFLIYFQGNSAPDKSGLPSDRFSAERTGGSVSTLTIQRTQQEDSAVYLCASSLGQGTTYNSPLHFGNGTRLTVT.

The V and J genes are TRBV19 and TRBJ1-5; weak D call: TRBD1 (6 bases). Trimming shortened V by 3 bases and J by 2 bases, and 14 bases separated the two germline ends. Germline V gene data show CDR1 as LNHDA and CDR2 as SQIVND (reference sequence). CDR3 size: 16 residues. The CDR3 sequence: CASSMRGAGGNQPQHF. In DNA, the CDR3 is TGTGCCAGTAGTATGCGGGGGGCCGGTGGCAATCAGCCCCAGCATTTT.

In the case of this clone: Compared with germline, one end of the junction differs, possibly owing to a read error. V is TRBV6-1 and J is TRBJ1-2; 11 bases map to TRBD1. The length of the CDR3 is 18 residues. Germline-derived CDR1 and CDR2 are MNHNS and SASEGT. CDR3 in DNA: TGTGCCAGCAGTGAAGAGGAAGGGACAGGGGGGCTATACTACGGCTACACCTTC. It specifies CASSEEEGTGGLYYGYTF.

This chain links TRBV27 with TRBJ1-1; 11 nucleotides match TRBD1. From germline, CDR1 is MNHEY and CDR2 SMNVEV (reference sequence). CDR3 length: 17 amino acids. V dropped 1 base and J dropped 5; count of bases not matched to a gene: 9. The CDR3 coding sequence is TGTGCCAGCAGTTTATTGATCGGACAGGGGGCTGGAACTGAAGCTTTCTTT. Amino acid sequence: CASSLLIGQGAGTEAFF.

By sample fraction, this clone is large (0.1 to 1%). V usage is TRBV28 and J usage is TRBJ2-1; D not certain. This CDR3 is built from 14 residues. Trimming took 5 bases from V and 5 from J, leaving 13 bases between them. Germline CDR1 and CDR2: MDHEN and SYDVKM. The CDR3 here is CASSSINTDNEQFF. CDR3 nucleotide sequence: TGTGCCAGCAGTAGTATAAACACTGACAATGAGCAGTTCTTC. The full variable domain, with the rest looked up from reference TRBV28 and TRBJ2-1, is DVKVTQSSRYLVKRTGEKVFLECVQDMDHENMFWYRQDPGLGLRLIYFSYDVKMKEKGDIPEGYSVSREKKERFSLILESASTNQTSMYLCASSSINTDNEQFFGPGTRLTVL.

This clone has a single count. The rearrangement joins TRBV27 to TRBJ2-5; tentative D call: TRBD1 (6 bases). Germline V gene lookup returns CDR1 MNHEY and CDR2 SMNVEV (reference sequence). The CDR3 extends over 15 amino acids. Trimming shortened V by 3 bases and J by 3 bases, and 14 bases separated the two germline ends. The CDR3 loop reads CASSFLGALEETQYF. The CDR3 region has the DNA TGTGCCAGCAGTTTCCTGGGGGCCTTGGAAGAGACCCAGTACTTC.

The J gene is TRBJ1-1, the V gene TRBV6-1; D not resolved. The CDR3 contains 13 residues. CDR1 MNHNS and CDR2 SASEGT come from the germline V gene. Trimming left V 4 bases short and J 7 bases short, with 13 bases between. Here the CDR3 DNA reads TGTGCCAGCAGTGCTCTACAGCGGGATGAAGCTTTCTTT. It codes for CASSALQRDEAFF.

The chain has TRBV6-5 and TRBJ2-1, with 7 positions matching TRBD1. CDR3 length equals 14 residues. Per the germline V gene, CDR1 is MNHEY and CDR2 is SVGAGI. Trimming at V came to 3 bases and at J to 9 bases, leaving 8 bases not matched to a gene. The CDR3 spells CASSYVTGRGEQFF. Written as DNA, the CDR3 is TGTGCCAGCAGTTATGTGACAGGGAGAGGTGAGCAGTTCTTC.

The rearrangement links TRBV27 to TRBJ2-1; 11 bases line up with TRBD2. Germline trimming cut 2 bases from V and 9 bases from J; bases unmatched to any gene: 6. The CDR3 covers 15 residues. The germline V gene encodes CDR1 MNHEY and CDR2 SMNVEV (reference sequence). CDR3 sequence (DNA): TGTGCCAGCAGTTTAATAGCGGGGGGGCCGGGTGAGCAGTTCTTC. Residues: CASSLIAGGPGEQFF.